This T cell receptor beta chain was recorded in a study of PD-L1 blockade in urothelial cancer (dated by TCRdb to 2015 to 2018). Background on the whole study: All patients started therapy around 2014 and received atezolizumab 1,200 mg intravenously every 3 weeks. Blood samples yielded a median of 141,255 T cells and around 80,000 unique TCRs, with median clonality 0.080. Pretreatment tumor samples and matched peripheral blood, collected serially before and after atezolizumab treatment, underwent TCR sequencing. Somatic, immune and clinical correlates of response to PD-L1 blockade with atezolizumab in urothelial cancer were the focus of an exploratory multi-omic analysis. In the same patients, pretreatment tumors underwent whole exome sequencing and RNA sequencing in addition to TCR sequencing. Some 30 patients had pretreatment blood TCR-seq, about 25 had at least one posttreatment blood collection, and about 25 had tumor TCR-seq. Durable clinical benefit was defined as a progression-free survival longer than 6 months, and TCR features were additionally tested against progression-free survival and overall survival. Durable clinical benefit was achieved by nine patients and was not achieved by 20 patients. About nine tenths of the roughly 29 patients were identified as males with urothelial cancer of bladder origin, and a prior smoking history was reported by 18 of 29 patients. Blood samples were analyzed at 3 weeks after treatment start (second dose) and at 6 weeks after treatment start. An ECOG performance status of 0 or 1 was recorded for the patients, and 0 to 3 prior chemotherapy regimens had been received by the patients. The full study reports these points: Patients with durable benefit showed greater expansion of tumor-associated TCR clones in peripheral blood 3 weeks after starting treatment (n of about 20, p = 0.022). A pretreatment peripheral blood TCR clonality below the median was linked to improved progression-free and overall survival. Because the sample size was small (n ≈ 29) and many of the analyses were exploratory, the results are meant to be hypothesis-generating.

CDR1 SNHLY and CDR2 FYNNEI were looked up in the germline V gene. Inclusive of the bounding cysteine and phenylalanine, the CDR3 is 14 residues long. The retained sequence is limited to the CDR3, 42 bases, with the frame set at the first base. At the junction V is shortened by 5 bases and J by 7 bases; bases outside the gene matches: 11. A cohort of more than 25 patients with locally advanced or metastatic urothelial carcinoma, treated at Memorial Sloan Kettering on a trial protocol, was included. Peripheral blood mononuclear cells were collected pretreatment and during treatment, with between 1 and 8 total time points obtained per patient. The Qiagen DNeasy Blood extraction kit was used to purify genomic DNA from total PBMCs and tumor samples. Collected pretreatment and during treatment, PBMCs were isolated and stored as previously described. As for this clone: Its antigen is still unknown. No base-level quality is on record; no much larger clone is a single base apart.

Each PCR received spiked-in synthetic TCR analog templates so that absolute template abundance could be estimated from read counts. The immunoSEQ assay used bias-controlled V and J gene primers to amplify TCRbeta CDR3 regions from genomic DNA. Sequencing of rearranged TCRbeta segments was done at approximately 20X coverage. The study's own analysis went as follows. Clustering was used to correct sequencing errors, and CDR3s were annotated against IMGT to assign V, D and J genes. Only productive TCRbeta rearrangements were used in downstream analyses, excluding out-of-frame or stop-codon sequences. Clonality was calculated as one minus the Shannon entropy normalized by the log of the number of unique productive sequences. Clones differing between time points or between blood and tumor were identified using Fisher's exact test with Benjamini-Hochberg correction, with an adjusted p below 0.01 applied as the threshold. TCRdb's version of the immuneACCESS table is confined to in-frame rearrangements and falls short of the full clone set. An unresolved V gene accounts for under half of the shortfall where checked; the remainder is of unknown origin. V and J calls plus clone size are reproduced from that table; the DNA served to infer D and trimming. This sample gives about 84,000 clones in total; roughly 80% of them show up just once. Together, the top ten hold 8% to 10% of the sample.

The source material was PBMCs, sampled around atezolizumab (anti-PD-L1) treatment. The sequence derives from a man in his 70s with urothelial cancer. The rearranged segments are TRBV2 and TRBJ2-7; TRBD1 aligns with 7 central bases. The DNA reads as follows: TGTGCCAGCAGTACGACAGGGTCCCTCACGGAGCAGTACTTC. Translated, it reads CASSTTGSLTEQYF.